Listed here is a single T cell receptor (beta chain). The same CDR3 also results from other DNA sequences found in this sample. J lost 8 bases, V lost 2 bases, and 3 bases had no gene match. The CDR3 spans 14 residues. Germline V lookup: CDR1 MNHEY, CDR2 SMNVEV (reference sequence). This entry comes from a study of blood T cell repertoires in COVID-19. Study details: Italy, Spain and the United States were the sources of the convalescent and acute COVID-19 samples. From T cells, B-cell-depleted T cells, or PBMCs came the material, which was cDNA or gDNA.

Per the original methods: Amplifying reference gene primers gave estimates of nucleated cell counts. Only in-frame clones appear in the TCRdb table, and some are missing; sequencing was by immunoSEQ multiplex PCR. Clone size and the V and J calls come from that table; the DNA yielded D and trimming. The table lists 150,000 to 200,000 clones, roughly 93% of them singletons. Sequencing used peripheral blood. This receptor was identified in a man aged 18 to 29 with acute or convalescent COVID-19. V and J are TRBV27 and TRBJ1-6; 7 positions agree with TRBD1. CDR3 sequence (DNA): TGTGCCAGCAGTTTACAGGGGGGTTATTCACCCCTCCACTTT. Its protein product is CASSLQGGYSPLHF.